This section outlines one T cell receptor (beta chain) sequence together with its context. Its antigen is still unknown. The data belong to a study of radiation and T cells in renal cell carcinoma. Study conclusions and caveats: Without pretreatment biopsies, baseline tumor clonotype presence was undetermined. Top tumor clonotypes rose in blood 2 weeks post-radiation, then contracted.

Trimming removed 0 bases from V and 5 bases from J, with 7 bases in between. The germline V gene encodes CDR1 SGHRS and CDR2 YFSETQ. The CDR3 sequence is 13 residues long. Measured with immunoSEQ multiplex PCR; TCRdb has only the in-frame clones, and not every one. The top ten hold more than 10% of the sample, which has some 140,000 clones, 70% to 90% seen once. Time point reported: baseline pretreatment blood. The treatment was: 15 Gy SBRT to primary tumor, nephrectomy 4 weeks later. This chain uses TRBV5-1 with TRBJ2-3; D ambiguous. The origin of this receptor is a woman aged 50 to 60 with renal cell carcinoma. This specimen consisted of blood, obtained from a patient whose treatment included radiotherapy and nephrectomy. The CDR3 region is CASSLDQIDTQYF. The CDR3 coding sequence is TGCGCCAGCAGCTTGGATCAAATAGATACGCAGTATTTT.